A selection of T cell receptor beta chains follows, all from one sample in a study of shared clonotypes between healthy human individuals. TCRdb keeps only in-frame clones here, not all; method: immunoSEQ multiplex PCR. In the table there are about 2.3 million clones, just under 95% of which are singletons. Sequences were obtained from naive CD4+ T cells from PBMCs. These receptors were obtained from a man aged 18 to 29 in good health. Some clones in this sample may be carry-over from other donors' samples. The CDR3 runs from the conserved cysteine through the conserved F or W. Some rows mark clone size as missing; the rest say once, few, many or name a class of expanded clone.

j_call v_call clone_size cdr3_aa
TRBJ2-7 TRBV28 . CASSPLVFREQYF
TRBJ2-1 TRBV5-1 . CASSLGSGDNEQFF
TRBJ2-7 TRBV27 . CASSLYRTGSSYEQYF
TRBJ2-7 TRBV28 . CASSLSWTYEQYF
TRBJ1-3 TRBV7-9 . CASTLRRTGSTDTIYF
TRBJ1-3 TRBV27 . CASRAGTGFGTIYF
TRBJ2-2 TRBV7-9 . CASSLGVIAGPLNTGELFF
TRBJ2-1 TRBV19 once CASSKTSGMAGNEQFF
TRBJ2-2 TRBV29-1 . CSGGFSGDTGELFF
TRBJ1-5 TRBV28 few CASSRTGTKPQHF
TRBJ2-5 TRBV7-2 . CASSSNYQETQYF
TRBJ2-7 TRBV9 . CASSVDRGTNEQYF
TRBJ1-1 TRBV2 . CASSVYVHTEAFF
TRBJ2-2 TRBV9 once CASSPRGLAINTGELFF
TRBJ2-7 TRBV2 . CASTPASGSYEQYF
TRBJ1-4 TRBV18 . CASSPSQEKLFF
TRBJ1-2 TRBV30 . CAWGQVSSGYTF
TRBJ2-7 TRBV5-1 . CASSSRVNGDEQYF
TRBJ2-2 TRBV2 . CASGTDTGELFF
TRBJ2-7 TRBV18 . CASSVDRKKGEQYF
TRBJ1-1 TRBV4-2 few CASSQGQGFTEAFF
TRBJ2-5 TRBV7-9 . CASSRDRGHIQETQYF